A selection of T cell receptor beta chains follows, all from one sample in a study of T cells after posttransplantation cyclophosphamide. The method was immunoSEQ multiplex PCR; TCRdb's version includes in-frame clones alone and lacks a portion of them. The sample shows more than 30,000 clones, around nine tenths of them seen only once. Material for sequencing was naive CD4+ T cells sorted from PBMCs. These receptors were taken from an older woman in good health, CMV-negative, and a related stem cell transplant donor. The CDR3 runs from the conserved cysteine through the conserved F or W.

>12|TRBV7-9
CASSSTDKVRFF
>15|TRBV5-1
CASSLGTQTTGELFF
>15|TRBV6-5
CASSSTGAGEYGYTF
>16|TRBV6-6
CASSYPVAGGKDEQFF
>15|TRBV9
CASSPLDRGIYEQYF
>15|TRBV7-2
CASSPRDRFSTEAFF
>13|TRBV28
CASRFSRNTEAFF
>14|TRBV9
CASSADRNTGELFF
>18|TRBV7-9
CASSQKERGDLNTGELFF
>14|TRBV19
CASSIGLGGSEQYF
>15|TRBV19
CASSIVRGGRNEQFF
>14|TRBV6-4
CARGDRDLQETQYF
>12|TRBV7-9
CASSLSSGEQFF
>16|TRBV19
CASSIVAPGRQETQYF
>14|TRBV6-5
CASTHDTVNTEAFF
>14|TRBV19
CASKLGGADTEAFF
>17|TRBV9
CASSTRTSGGSYNEQFF
>15|TRBV19
CASSPEGGGPYEQYF
>15|TRBV18
CASSAMGGTSYEQYF
>15|TRBV19
CASSPSGTSSTHGLF
>14|TRBV18
CASSPQGAGQPQHF
>15|TRBV19
CASSIGSVPTYEQYF
>15|TRBV5-1
CASSLAGEVWQPQHF
>15|TRBV9
CASSVAPGKGYEQYF
>14|TRBV29-1
CSVITGTAFGPQHF
>14|TRBV6-5
CASSLQKTGNTIYF
>16|TRBV2
CASSVAGGPGANVLTF
>14|TRBV9
CASSVTGGGTEAFF
>15|TRBV7-2
CASSVRQGTYNEQFF